This TCR beta chain originates from a study of blood T cell repertoires in COVID-19. Study background: Acute and convalescent COVID-19 samples came from the United States, Italy and Spain. T cells, B-cell-depleted T cells, or PBMCs provided the cDNA or gDNA that served as material.

TCRdb's table, derived via immunoSEQ multiplex PCR, lists solely in-frame clones and lacks some. The sample comprises under 250,000 clones, 65% to 85% of which are singletons, and more than 5.5% rests with the top ten. CDR1 and CDR2 from the germline V gene are SGHNT and YYREEE (reference sequence). The CDR3 has 17 residues. J lost 7 bases, V lost 0 bases, and 12 bases had no gene match. The J gene is TRBJ2-7, the V gene TRBV5-4, with 11 bases lining up with TRBD2. What was sequenced was peripheral blood. This clonotype was sampled from a human donor in a cohort sampled during active COVID-19. CDR3 sequence: CASSLGPSGGPSEEQYF. The DNA for the CDR3 is TGTGCCAGCAGCTTGGGGCCTAGCGGGGGGCCTTCGGAGGAGCAGTACTTC.